The 17 T cell receptor beta chains given below trace back to one sample, sequenced in a study of post-analysis software for immune sequencing data. Study-wide results and limits: Five TRBV segments (TRBV5-6, TRBV5-1 and TRBV20-1 among them) occurred more frequently in patients than in controls.

The library was made from cDNA and included unique molecular identifiers. TCRdb independently ran MiXCR on the PCR reads; one entry per CDR3 protein. Of about 810,000 distinct CDR3 sequences in the sample, roughly 50% were seen once. No antigen has been identified for these receptors. Sequenced: blood. These receptors were obtained from a girl aged 10-17 years with multiple sclerosis.

This clonotype has a handful of counts. The chain uses TRBV10-3 and TRBJ2-3; D is unresolved. Trimming cost V 5 bases and J 5 bases, with 2 bases left between them. CDR3 length equals 10 residues. The germline CDR1 and CDR2 sequences are ENHRY and SYGVKD. DNA for the CDR3: TGTGCCATCAGTATAGATACGCAGTATTTT. Amino acids: CAISIDTQYF.

This clonotype came up a few times. The rearrangement joins TRBV4-1 to TRBJ2-7, with 8 nucleotides matching TRBD2. V lost 0 bases, J lost 0 bases, and 19 bases stayed unmatched. There are 21 residues in the CDR3. Germline loops: CDR1 MGHRA, CDR2 YSYEKL. CDR3 sequence: CASSQDVAGTRIRRTSYEQYF. The CDR3 nucleotides read TGCGCCAGCAGCCAAGATGTCGCGGGGACTAGAATAAGAAGGACCTCCTACGAGCAGTACTTC.

This chain uses TRBV6-5 with TRBJ2-3; TRBD1 matches 10 bases. V shed 0 bases, J shed 3 bases, and the junction held 9 bases outside the gene matches. CDR3 length: 18 residues. Germline values: CDR1 MNHEY, CDR2 SVGAGI. CDR3 sequence: CASSYSHVTGGATDTQYF. The CDR3 DNA reads as TGTGCCAGCAGTTACTCCCACGTGACAGGGGGCGCGACAGATACGCAGTATTTT.

The V call is TRBV7-9, the J call TRBJ1-2; D remains ambiguous. Germline loops: CDR1 SEHNR, CDR2 FQNEAQ (reference sequence). The CDR3 is 15 residues long. Trimming removed 4 bases at V and 3 bases at J, with 15 bases between. The DNA for the CDR3 is TGTGCCAGCAGCTCATGGGGTGGCATTGACTATGGCTACACCTTC. Its translation is CASSSWGGIDYGYTF. Complete variable domain (other parts from reference TRBV7-9 and TRBJ1-2): DTGVSQNPRHKITKRGQNVTFRCDPISEHNRLYWYRQTLGQGPEFLTYFQNEAQLEKSRLLSDRFSAERPKGSFSTLEIQRTEQGDSAMYLCASSSWGGIDYGYTFGSGTRLTVV.

The rearrangement uses TRBV5-5 and TRBJ2-6; D unclear. The V and J ends lost 2 bases and 0 bases respectively, with 6 bases between them. Germline loops: CDR1 SGHKS, CDR2 YYEKEE (reference sequence). This CDR3 is 15 amino acids long. The CDR3 nucleotides read TGTGCCAGCAGCTTTTACCCCTCTGGGGCCAACGTCCTGACTTTC. This sequence encodes CASSFYPSGANVLTF.

The V call is TRBV29-1, the J call TRBJ2-4; TRBD1 matches at 10 bases. V dropped 4 bases and J dropped 7; count of bases not matched to a gene: 10. This CDR3 has 15 amino acids. Germline V gives CDR1 SQVTM, CDR2 ANQGSEA. CDR3 DNA sequence: TGCAGCGTTGTTCCCGACAGGGGGCGCTTCAACATTCAGTACTTC. Its translation: CSVVPDRGRFNIQYF.

This clonotype appeared once. This chain links TRBV5-1 with TRBJ2-3; maybe TRBD2 (7 bases). V dropped 3 bases and J dropped 2 bases, with 13 bases sitting between them. Germline V gives CDR1 SGHRS, CDR2 YFSETQ. This CDR3 is 15 amino acids long. CDR3 loop: CASSSQRGHTDTQYF. CDR3 bases: TGCGCCAGCAGCTCCCAGCGGGGACACACAGATACGCAGTATTTT.

The CDR3 loop reads CASTRGGGPNFQETQYF. The CDR3 DNA follows: TGCGCCAGCACCCGGGGAGGGGGCCCTAATTTCCAAGAGACCCAGTACTTC. The chain carries TRBV5-1 and TRBJ2-5; D could derive from TRBD1 or TRBD2 (7 bases each). The germline V gene encodes CDR1 SGHRS and CDR2 YFSETQ. V lost 6 bases and J 1 base, leaving 22 bases between the germline ends. The CDR3 covers 17 residues.

The chain uses TRBV12-3 or TRBV12-4 and TRBJ1-6, with D unclear. CDR3 length: 15 residues. Trimming removed 8 bases from V and 7 bases from J, with 18 bases in between. CDR3 in amino acids: CASASGLRENSPLHF. Here the CDR3 DNA reads TGTGCCAGCGCCTCAGGCCTACGAGAGAATTCACCCCTCCACTTT.

CDR3 residues: CSASLTGGLSYEQFF. The CDR3 DNA is TGCAGTGCTAGTCTAACGGGAGGTTTATCCTACGAGCAGTTCTTC. The rearrangement links TRBV20-1 to TRBJ2-1; 7 nucleotides align to TRBD2. The trim removed 3 bases at V and 10 bases at J, leaving 15 bases unmatched. Germline V gives CDR1 DFQATT, CDR2 SNEGSKA (reference sequence). The CDR3 has 15 residues.

V usage is TRBV20-1 and J usage is TRBJ2-5; 8 bases line up with TRBD1. Germline V CDR1 and CDR2: DFQATT, SNEGSKA (reference sequence). V trimming: 3 bases; J trimming: 5 bases; junction bases outside the gene matches: 5. The CDR3 runs 13 residues. CDR3 loop: CSARWDRMETQYF. DNA for the CDR3: TGCAGTGCTAGGTGGGACAGGATGGAGACCCAGTACTTC.

The rearrangement joins TRBV24-1 to TRBJ2-1; D ambiguous. Germline CDR1 is KGHDR and CDR2 is SFDVKD. The CDR3 is 16 residues long. The ends were cut back, 4 bases at V and 4 bases at J, with 16 bases in the middle. CDR3 sequence: CATSDHDRTGYNEQFF. DNA of the CDR3: TGTGCCACCAGTGACCATGACCGGACGGGTTACAATGAGCAGTTCTTC.

The chain carries TRBV5-1 and TRBJ2-5, with D unclear. V gave up 0 bases and J gave up 5 bases, with 11 bases separating them. Germline V gene lookup returns CDR1 SGHRS and CDR2 YFSETQ. The CDR3 consists of 14 residues. In DNA, the CDR3 is TGCGCCAGCAGCTTGGATAATCCATGGGAGACCCAGTACTTC. Translating gives CASSLDNPWETQYF. Looking up the rest from reference TRBV5-1 and TRBJ2-5 gives the full variable domain: KAGVTQTPRYLIKTRGQQVTLSCSPISGHRSVSWYQQTPGQGLQFLFEYFSETQRNKGNFPGRFSGRQFSNSRSEMNVSTLELGDSALYLCASSLDNPWETQYFGPGTRLLVL.

This clonotype has more than one count but fewer than ten. The V call is TRBV20-1, the J call TRBJ2-1, with 10 positions matching TRBD1. The CDR3 extends over 14 amino acids. The junction had 8 bases not matched to a gene; V was cut back by 5 bases and J by 7 bases. Germline CDR1 and CDR2: DFQATT and SNEGSKA (reference sequence). The CDR3 DNA reads TGCAGTGCTCATCGACAGGGGGCAAGGAATGAGCAGTTCTTC. The encoded protein is CSAHRQGARNEQFF.

The J gene is TRBJ2-7, the V gene TRBV5-6, with 9 bases lining up with TRBD2. The germline gives CDR1 SGHDT, CDR2 YYEEEE. This CDR3 is 17 amino acids long. With V trimmed by 3 bases and J by 0 bases, 10 bases remained unmatched. CDR3 coding DNA: TGTGCCAGCAGCTCTCCTAGCGGGGCACTCTTCTCCTACGAGCAGTACTTC. Its translation is CASSSPSGALFSYEQYF. The full variable domain, its missing parts supplied by reference TRBV5-6 and TRBJ2-7, is DAGVTQSPTHLIKTRGQQVTLRCSPKSGHDTVSWYQQALGQGPQFIFQYYEEEERQRGNFPDRFSGHQFPNYSSELNVNALLLGDSALYLCASSSPSGALFSYEQYFGPGTRLTVT.

CDR3 amino acids: CASSQGQGAIPGELFF. The CDR3 DNA reads TGTGCCAGCAGCCAGGGACAGGGGGCAATCCCCGGGGAGCTGTTTTTT. This sequence joins TRBV7-8 and TRBJ2-2, with 12 bases lining up with TRBD1. The CDR3 totals 16 residues. The V gene end was trimmed by 5 bases and the J gene end by 6 bases; junction bases not matched to a gene: 7. Looked up from germline, CDR1 is SGHVS and CDR2 is FQNEAQ. Full variable domain (remainder filled in from reference TRBV7-8 and TRBJ2-2): GAGVSQSPRYKVAKRGQDVALRCDPISGHVSLFWYQQALGQGPEFLTYFQNEAQLDKSGLPSDRFFAERPEGSVSTLKIQRTQQEDSAVYLCASSQGQGAIPGELFFGEGSRLTVL.

This clonotype was detected only a few times. The genes are TRBV5-1 and TRBJ1-6, with D unclear. The germline V gene has CDR1 SGHRS and CDR2 YFSETQ. Trimming cost V 0 bases and J 7 bases, with 5 bases left between them. This CDR3 is 13 amino acids long. CDR3 bases: TGCGCCAGCAGCTTGGAACGAAATTCACCCCTCCACTTT. As protein: CASSLERNSPLHF.